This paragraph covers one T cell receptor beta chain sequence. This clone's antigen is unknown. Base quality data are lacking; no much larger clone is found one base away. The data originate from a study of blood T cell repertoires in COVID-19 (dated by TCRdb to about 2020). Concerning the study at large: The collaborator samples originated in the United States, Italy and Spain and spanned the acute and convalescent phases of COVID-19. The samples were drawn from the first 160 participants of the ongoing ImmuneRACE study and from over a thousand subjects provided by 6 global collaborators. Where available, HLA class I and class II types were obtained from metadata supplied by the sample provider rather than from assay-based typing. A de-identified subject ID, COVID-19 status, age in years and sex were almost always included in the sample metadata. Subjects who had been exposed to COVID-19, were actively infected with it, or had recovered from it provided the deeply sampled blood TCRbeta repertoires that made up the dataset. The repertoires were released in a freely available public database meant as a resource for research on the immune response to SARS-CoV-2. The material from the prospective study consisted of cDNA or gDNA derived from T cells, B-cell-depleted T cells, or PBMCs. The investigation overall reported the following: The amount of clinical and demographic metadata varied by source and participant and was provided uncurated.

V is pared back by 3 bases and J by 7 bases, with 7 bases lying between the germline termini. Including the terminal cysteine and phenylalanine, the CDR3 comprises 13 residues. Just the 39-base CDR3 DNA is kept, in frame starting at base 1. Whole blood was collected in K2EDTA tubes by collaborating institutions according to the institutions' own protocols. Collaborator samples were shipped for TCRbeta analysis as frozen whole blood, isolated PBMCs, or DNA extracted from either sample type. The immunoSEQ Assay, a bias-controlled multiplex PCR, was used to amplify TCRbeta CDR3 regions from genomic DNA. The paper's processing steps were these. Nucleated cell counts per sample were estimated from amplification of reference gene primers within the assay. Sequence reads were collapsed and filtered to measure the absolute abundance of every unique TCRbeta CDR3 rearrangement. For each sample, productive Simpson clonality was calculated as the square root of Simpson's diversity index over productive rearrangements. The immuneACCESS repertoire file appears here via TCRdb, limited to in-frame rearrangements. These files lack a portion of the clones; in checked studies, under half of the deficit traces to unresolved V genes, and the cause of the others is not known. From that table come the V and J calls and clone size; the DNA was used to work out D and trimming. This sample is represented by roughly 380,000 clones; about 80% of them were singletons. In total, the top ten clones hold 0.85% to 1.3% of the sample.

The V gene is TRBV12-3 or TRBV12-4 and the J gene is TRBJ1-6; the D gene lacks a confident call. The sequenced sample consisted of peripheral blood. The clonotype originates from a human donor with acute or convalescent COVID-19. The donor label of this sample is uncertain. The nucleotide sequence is TGTGCCAGCAGTTTTTATAAAAATTCACCCCTCCACTTT. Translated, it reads CASSFYKNSPLHF.